This T cell receptor beta chain was obtained from a study of OX40 agonist ivuxolimab in advanced cancers. Study summary: Patients received ivuxolimab, an agonistic anti-OX40 (CD134) antibody. People who had prior anti-PD-1, anti-PD-L1 or anti-CTLA-4 therapy could take part, and around 39% had some. Overall study results and limits: Compared with CD4+, CD8+ T cells on average had more expanded clones. Low normalized T-cell clonal expansion also characterized some of the nonresponders.

Sequencing used immunoSEQ multiplex PCR; TCRdb keeps in-frame clones, though not all of them. The profile shows 70,000 to 95,000 clones, around nine tenths of them singletons. With regard to this clone: The antigen is undetermined.

This CDR3 region has 13 residues. Trimming removed 5 bases from V and 1 base from J, with 8 bases in between. Germline values: CDR1 SGHAT, CDR2 FQNNGV. This TCR was sampled from an adult with an advanced solid tumor such as melanoma, head and neck, liver or kidney cancer. The rearrangement links TRBV11-2 to TRBJ1-1, with D possibly being TRBD1 (6 bases). This sample comprised CD4+ or CD8+ T cells sorted from blood, obtained in a trial of the OX40 agonist ivuxolimab. CDR3 sequence: CASSPQGNTEAFF. The CDR3 DNA reads TGTGCCAGCAGCCCACAGGGGAACACTGAAGCTTTCTTT. The whole variable domain, filled in from reference TRBV11-2 and TRBJ1-1, reads EAGVAQSPRYKIIEKRQSVAFWCNPISGHATLYWYQQILGQGPKLLIQFQNNGVVDDSQLPKDRFSAERLKGVDSTLKIQPAKLEDSAVYLCASSPQGNTEAFFGQGTRLTVV.